This TCR beta chain was sequenced for a study of T cell changes during pregnancy in multiple sclerosis. This CDR3 spans 17 amino acids. Profiled with immunoSEQ multiplex PCR; TCRdb holds only in-frame clones, not every one. The profile covers fewer than 85,000 clones, with around nine tenths appearing a single time and less than 2.5% taken by the ten largest. The source of this sequence is a female donor with multiple sclerosis, enrolled in a pregnancy study. The chain employs TRBV21-1 and TRBJ2-1; TRBD1, the table's D call, was not compared with the DNA. TRBV21-1 is listed as a pseudogene. The sample was peripheral blood, taken before pregnancy. The CDR3, as DNA: TGTGCCAGCAGCAAAGAAGTGGACAGGGGGACCTACAATGAGCAGTTCTTC. Translation gives CASSKEVDRGTYNEQFF.